The 13 T cell receptor beta chains in this list originate from one sample, sequenced in a study of T-cell reconstitution after alpha-beta-depleted transplantation in children. Unique molecular identifiers were incorporated into the prepared TCRbeta library. TCRdb itself ran the PCR reads through MiXCR, one entry per CDR3 protein. Among around 530,000 distinct CDR3 sequences listed, over 25% were seen once. The starting material was PBMCs from the stem cell graft donor, obtained from the stem cell graft. These receptor sequences come from a human donor who donated a stem cell graft to a child with aplastic anemia.

The chain couples TRBV19 to TRBJ1-1; D unresolved. The germline V gene encodes CDR1 LNHDA and CDR2 SQIVND (reference sequence). V was trimmed by 6 bases and J by 2 bases, leaving 16 bases between them. The CDR3 length is 15 residues. The CDR3 loop reads CASRGLVLVNTEAFF. The CDR3 DNA reads as TGTGCCAGTAGAGGATTGGTTTTAGTCAACACTGAAGCTTTCTTT. The variable domain in full, with the rest retrieved from reference TRBV19 and TRBJ1-1, is DGGITQSPKYLFRKEGQNVTLSCEQNLNHDAMYWYRQDPGQGLRLIYYSQIVNDFQKGDIAEGYSVSREKKESFPLTVTSAQKNPTAFYLCASRGLVLVNTEAFFGQGTRLTVV.

This sequence joins TRBV6-5 and TRBJ2-3; 7 nucleotides align to TRBD2. V lost 0 bases and J lost 5; bases outside the gene matches: 5. The length of the CDR3 is 15 residues. CDR1 MNHEY and CDR2 SVGAGI come from the germline V gene. DNA for the CDR3: TGTGCCAGCAGTTACTCCGCGGGAGCGAGAGATACGCAGTATTTT. Translating gives CASSYSAGARDTQYF.

In this sample, this clonotype turned up a few times. The chain has TRBV2 and TRBJ2-5; 8 positions match TRBD2. V was clipped by 5 bases and J by 4 bases; unmatched bases: 6. The CDR3 loop spans 14 amino acids. Germline lookup yields CDR1 SNHLY and CDR2 FYNNEI. For the CDR3, the DNA is TGTGCCAGCAGTCACGAAACTAGCGGAGAGACCCAGTACTTC. The encoded protein is CASSHETSGETQYF.

The rearrangement uses TRBV7-2 and TRBJ1-3; D is possibly TRBD1 (5 bases). V lost 4 bases to trimming and J lost 2 bases, with 12 bases between them. This CDR3 contains 15 residues. CDR1 is SGHTA and CDR2 is FQGNSA in the germline V gene. CDR3 nucleotide sequence: TGTGCCAGCAGCTCTTCCCGAGGGGCTGGAAACACCATATATTTT. Its translation: CASSSSRGAGNTIYF.

V is TRBV24-1 and J is TRBJ2-1; weak D call: TRBD2 (7 bases). V dropped 5 bases and J dropped 8 bases, with 15 bases sitting between them. The CDR3 is 14 residues long. Germline values: CDR1 KGHDR, CDR2 SFDVKD. CDR3 protein: CATSVWGGRDEQFF. CDR3 nucleotide sequence: TGTGCCACCAGTGTATGGGGGGGGCGCGATGAGCAGTTCTTC.

The CDR3 loop is CASSVDSTYEQYV. The CDR3 nucleotides read TGCGCCAGCAGTGTGGACAGTACCTACGAGCAGTACGTC. V gene TRBV10-2 combines with J gene TRBJ2-7; D perhaps matches TRBD1 (6 bases). Trimming took off 4 bases at V and 2 bases at J, with 9 bases between the two ends. Germline V gives CDR1 WSHSY, CDR2 SAAADI. This CDR3 spans 13 amino acids.

This clonotype was observed a handful of times. The chain employs TRBV6-5 and TRBJ2-1; no clear D gene. The V gene's germline CDR1 is MNHEY and CDR2 SVGAGI. Trimming took off 3 bases at V and 6 bases at J, with 15 bases between the two ends. CDR3 length equals 15 residues. The CDR3 region is CASSYLPTPPNEQFF. The DNA for the CDR3 is TGTGCCAGCAGTTATCTCCCCACTCCTCCCAATGAGCAGTTCTTC.

This clonotype was counted only a few times. The chain joins TRBV3-1 to TRBJ2-1; 10 bases agree with TRBD2. V was clipped by 4 bases and J by 6 bases; unmatched bases: 6. CDR3 length: 15 residues. CDR1 is LGHDT, CDR2 YNNKEL, per germline (reference sequence). The CDR3 sequence: CASSRPWTSGNEQFF. CDR3 DNA sequence: TGTGCCAGCAGCCGACCTTGGACTAGCGGCAATGAGCAGTTCTTC.

This clonotype has just a few counts. The chain uses TRBV6-2 or TRBV6-3 and TRBJ2-7, with a possible D match to TRBD2 (7 bases). From germline, CDR1 is MNHEY and CDR2 SVGEGT. CDR3 length equals 13 residues. The V gene lost 10 bases and the J gene lost 2 bases, with 15 bases spanning the gap. CDR3 sequence: CATRIGGAYEQYV. In nucleotides, the CDR3 is TGTGCCACCCGAATAGGGGGGGCCTACGAGCAGTACGTC.

The chain uses TRBV5-5 and TRBJ2-7, with TRBD1 as a possible D gene (7 bases). Trimming left V 0 bases short and J 3 bases short, with 13 bases between. This CDR3 comprises 15 residues. Germline V lookup: CDR1 SGHKS, CDR2 YYEKEE (reference sequence). DNA for the CDR3: TGTGCCAGCAGCTTGGGACAGGGACTTAACTACGAGCAGTACGTC. Amino acid sequence: CASSLGQGLNYEQYV.

V gene TRBV6-1 combines with J gene TRBJ1-1; 12 bases fit TRBD1. The germline CDR1 and CDR2 sequences are MNHNS and SASEGT. The junction had 10 bases not matched to a gene; V was cut back by 6 bases and J by 5 bases. The CDR3 has 16 amino acids. Here the CDR3 reads CASRSGTGGGRTEAFF. Here the CDR3 DNA reads TGTGCCAGCAGGTCCGGGACAGGGGGCGGACGGACTGAAGCTTTCTTT.

This clonotype was detected a few times. The chain has TRBV29-1 and TRBJ1-1; D unclear. In germline, CDR1 is SQVTM, CDR2 ANQGSEA. V was cut by 4 bases and J by 1 base, with 13 bases left in between. The CDR3 covers 14 residues. The CDR3 is CSVGRGGSNTEAFF. DNA for the CDR3: TGCAGCGTTGGTCGGGGAGGGTCGAACACTGAAGCTTTCTTT.

The rearrangement joins TRBV20-1 to TRBJ2-5; D is perhaps TRBD1 (5 bases). There are 12 residues in the CDR3. The germline gives CDR1 DFQATT, CDR2 SNEGSKA (reference sequence). V lost 3 bases, J lost 1 base, and 6 bases lay in between. The CDR3 nucleotides read TGCAGTGCTAGGGACACCCAAGAGACCCAGTACTTC. Translated, it gives CSARDTQETQYF.